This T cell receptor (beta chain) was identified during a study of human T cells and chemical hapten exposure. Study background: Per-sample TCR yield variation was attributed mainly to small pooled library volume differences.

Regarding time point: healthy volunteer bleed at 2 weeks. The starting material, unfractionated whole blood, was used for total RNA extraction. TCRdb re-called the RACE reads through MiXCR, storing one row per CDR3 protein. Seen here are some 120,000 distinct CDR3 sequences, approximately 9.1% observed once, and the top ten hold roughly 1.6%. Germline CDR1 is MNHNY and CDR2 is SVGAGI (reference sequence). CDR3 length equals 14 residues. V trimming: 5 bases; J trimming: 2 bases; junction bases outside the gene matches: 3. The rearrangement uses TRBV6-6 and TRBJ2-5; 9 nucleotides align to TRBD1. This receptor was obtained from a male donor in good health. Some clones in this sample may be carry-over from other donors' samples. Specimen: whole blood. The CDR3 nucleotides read TGTGCCAGCAGTAAGGGACAGGGTCAAGAGACCCAGTACTTC. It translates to CASSKGQGQETQYF.